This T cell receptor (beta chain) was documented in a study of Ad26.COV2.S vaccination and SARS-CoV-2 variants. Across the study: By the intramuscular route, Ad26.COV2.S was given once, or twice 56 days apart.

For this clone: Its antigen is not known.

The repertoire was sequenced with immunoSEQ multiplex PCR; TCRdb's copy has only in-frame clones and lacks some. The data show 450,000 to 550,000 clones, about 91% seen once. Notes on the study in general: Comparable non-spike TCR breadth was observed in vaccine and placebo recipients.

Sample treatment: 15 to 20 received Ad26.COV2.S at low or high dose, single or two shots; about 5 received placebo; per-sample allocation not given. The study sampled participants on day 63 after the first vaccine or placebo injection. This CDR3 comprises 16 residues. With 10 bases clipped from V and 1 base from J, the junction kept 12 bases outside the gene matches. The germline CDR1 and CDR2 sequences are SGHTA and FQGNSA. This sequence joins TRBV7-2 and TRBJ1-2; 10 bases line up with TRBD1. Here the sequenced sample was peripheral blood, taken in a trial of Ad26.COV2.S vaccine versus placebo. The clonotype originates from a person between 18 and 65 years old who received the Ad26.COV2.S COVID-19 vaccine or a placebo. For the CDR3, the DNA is TGTGCCACAAGCCCGGGACAGGGGCTGTTTAACTATGGCTACACCTTC. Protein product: CATSPGQGLFNYGYTF.